The subject of this entry is one TCR beta chain. The antigen is undetermined. A much larger clone differs by one base, so this may be a read error. The source of the sample is a study of identical twins. Study-wide findings and caveats: Invariant MAIT and iNKT cells may have partly biased zero-insertion analyses. High-abundance cord blood beta clonotypes had fewer insertions; memory repertoires showed none. Sharing of beta out-of-frame sequences by twins showed a weaker excess.

Germline CDR1 reads MGHRA; CDR2 reads YSYEKL. This CDR3 region has 15 residues. TCRdb redid the calling of the 5' RACE reads with MiXCR, one entry per CDR3 protein. The data hold 1.5 million to 2 million distinct CDR3 sequences, with about 30% observed a single time. Sequencing input: cord blood. The source is a newborn girl in good health. The V gene is TRBV4-1, the J gene TRBJ2-1, with a tentative D call TRBD2 (5 bases). DNA for the CDR3: TGCGCCAGCAGCCAAGATGGCCTAGCTTACAATGAGCAGTCCTTC. Translation gives CASSQDGLAYNEQSF.